The text below deals with one T cell receptor (beta chain). Profiling relied on immunoSEQ multiplex PCR, and the TCRdb table lists in-frame clones only, not all of them. The sample has tens of thousands of clones, around 85% seen once. This entry comes from a study of blood T cell repertoires in COVID-19. V was shortened by 2 bases and J by 2 bases, with 10 bases between the two germline ends. The CDR3 sequence is 15 residues long. Germline values: CDR1 LNHDA, CDR2 SQIVND (reference sequence). The genes are TRBV19 and TRBJ2-1, with D perhaps matching TRBD2 (6 bases). The material sequenced was peripheral blood. The source is a man between 45 and 60 years old with active COVID-19. The CDR3: CASSITAGTYNEQFF. The CDR3 region has the DNA TGTGCCAGTAGTATAACGGCGGGGACCTACAATGAGCAGTTCTTC.